This T cell receptor (beta chain) was found in a study of OX40 agonist ivuxolimab in advanced cancers. Study-level background: Subjects had a mean age of roughly 60 years, with a range of about 23 to 79; less than 90% were male.

TCRdb's table, derived via immunoSEQ multiplex PCR, lists solely in-frame clones and lacks some. The sample shows approximately 160,000 clones, roughly 92% of them seen only once. CDR1 and CDR2 (germline): SEHNR, FQNEAQ (reference sequence). This CDR3 is 13 amino acids long. V gave up 3 bases and J gave up 8 bases; unmatched junction bases: 5. The specimen was CD4+ or CD8+ T cells sorted from blood, collected in a trial of the OX40 agonist ivuxolimab. The clonotype originates from an adult with an advanced solid tumor such as melanoma, head and neck, liver or kidney cancer. The V gene is TRBV7-9, the J gene TRBJ1-1; the match to TRBD1 covers 8 bases. CDR3 bases: TGTGCCAGCAGCTTGGACAGGGCGGGAGAAGCTTTCTTT. Translated, it gives CASSLDRAGEAFF.